This record looks at one TCR beta chain sequence and its context. No antigen is known for it. The record originates from a study of graft-versus-host responses after intestinal transplantation. On the study more broadly: All recipients were transplanted with multivisceral, liver-intestinal, or isolated intestinal grafts. Every transplant recipient was induced with anti-thymocyte globulin, then maintained on tacrolimus and steroids for approximately three years.

The CDR3 has 17 amino acids. Per the germline V gene, CDR1 is MGHRA and CDR2 is YSYEKL. Losses at the gene ends were 4 bases for V and 3 bases for J; bases not matched to a gene: 9. Measured with immunoSEQ multiplex PCR; TCRdb has only the in-frame clones, and not every one. The sample yields 80,000 to 100,000 clones, 80% to 85% seen once. The TCR sequence derives from a human donor who received an intestinal transplant. This sequence joins TRBV4-1 and TRBJ2-3; the match to TRBD1 covers 11 bases. This specimen was unstimulated CD8+ T cells sorted from spleen or lymph node cells, taken before intestinal transplant. CDR3 residues: CASSLRPRDRGTDTQYF. The CDR3, as DNA: TGCGCCAGCAGCCTCCGTCCCCGGGACAGGGGGACAGATACGCAGTATTTT.